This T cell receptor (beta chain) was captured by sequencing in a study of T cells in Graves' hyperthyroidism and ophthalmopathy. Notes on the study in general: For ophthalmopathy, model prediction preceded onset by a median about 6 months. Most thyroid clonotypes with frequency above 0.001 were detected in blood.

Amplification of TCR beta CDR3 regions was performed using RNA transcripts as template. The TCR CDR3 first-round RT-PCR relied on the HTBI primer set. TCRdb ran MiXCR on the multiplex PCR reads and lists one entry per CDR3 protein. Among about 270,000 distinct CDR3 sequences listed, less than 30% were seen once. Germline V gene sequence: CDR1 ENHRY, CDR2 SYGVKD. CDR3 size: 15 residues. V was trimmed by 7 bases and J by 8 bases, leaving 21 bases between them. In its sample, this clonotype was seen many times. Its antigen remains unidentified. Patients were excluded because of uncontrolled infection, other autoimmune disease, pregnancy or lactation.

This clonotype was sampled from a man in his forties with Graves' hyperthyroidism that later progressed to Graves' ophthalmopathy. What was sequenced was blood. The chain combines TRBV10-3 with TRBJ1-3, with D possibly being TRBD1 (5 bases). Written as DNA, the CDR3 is TGTGCCATCAACGACCCGGGACTGGGATCGGACACCATATATTTT. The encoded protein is CAINDPGLGSDTIYF.